This paragraph reports one TCR beta chain. The antigen remains undetermined. Deletions cut 5 bases from V and 4 bases from J, with 18 bases between. Germline values: CDR1 SGHTA, CDR2 FQGNSA. The CDR3 length is 15 residues. These data originate in a study of identical twins. Study conclusions and caveats: Those out-of-frame alpha sequences shared by twins showed an excess of low generation probability. It was possible that invariant MAIT and iNKT cells partly confounded the zero-insertion analyses.

Template switching created a universal primer site, and the cDNA included unique molecular identifiers. TCRdb re-derived calls from the 5' RACE reads in MiXCR, one entry per CDR3 protein. The table lists 240,000 or so distinct CDR3 sequences, roughly a tenth of them singletons. Sequenced: memory T cells sorted from blood. The clonotype originates from a man between 50 and 59 years old in good health. This chain joins TRBV7-2 and TRBJ2-7, with a possible D match to TRBD2 (5 bases). CDR3 sequence reads: CASSPPMGRRYEQYF. The CDR3 coding sequence is TGTGCCAGCAGCCCCCCAATGGGGAGAAGGTACGAGCAGTACTTC.